This T cell receptor (beta chain) stems from a study of Graves' ophthalmopathy and Graves' hyperthyroidism. Points from the study as a whole: Detected in blood as well were most expanded thyroid clonotypes with frequency above 0.001.

TCR beta CDR3 amplification used RNA transcripts. The authors performed first-round RT-PCR with HTBI primers and then a second-round multiplex PCR. Via MiXCR, TCRdb re-called the multiplex PCR reads, giving one row per CDR3 protein. The table lists more than 550,000 distinct CDR3 sequences, about two fifths of them singletons. In its sample, this clonotype was seen a few times. As yet, its antigen is unknown. V lost 8 bases and J lost 4, with 11 bases in between. This CDR3 contains 12 residues. Germline-derived CDR1 and CDR2 are LNHNV and YYDKDF (reference sequence). Moderate-to-severe activity, CAS ≥3, NOSPECS ≥4 and duration under 3 months were recorded for donors with ophthalmopathy. Excluded: other autoimmune disease, uncontrolled infection, pregnancy or lactation. Sampling around 10 ml of fresh peripheral blood provided the PBMCs.

Sequenced: peripheral blood. The chain employs TRBV15 and TRBJ1-1; D may be TRBD1 (5 bases). The sequence derives from an adult man with Graves' ophthalmopathy. As DNA, the CDR3 is TGTGCCACCCGGGGTGGGGGCACTGAAGCTTTCTTT. It is translated as CATRGGGTEAFF.